The 7 T cell receptor beta chains below all came from one sample that was sequenced in a study of blood T cell repertoires in COVID-19 (dated by TCRdb to 2018 to 2021). The protocol used for the library was the immunoSEQ multiplex PCR assay. TCRdb's version of the immuneACCESS table is confined to in-frame rearrangements and falls short of the full clone set. An unresolved V gene accounts for under half of the shortfall where checked; the remainder is of unknown origin. Here the sample has about 410,000 clones; 70% to 90% occur a single time. The top ten clonotypes cover roughly 1.6% of the sample. The specimen was peripheral blood. These receptors were collected from a woman aged 35 to 49 with COVID-19, enrolled during active disease.

This clone was counted a single time. This chain connects TRBV28 to TRBJ2-7; TRBD2 agrees at 9 bases. Germline V gene lookup returns CDR1 MDHEN and CDR2 SYDVKM. CDR3 size: 13 residues. V dropped 10 bases and J dropped 2; count of bases not matched to a gene: 6. CDR3 nucleotides: TGTGCCATCGCGGGCGGGGGGGCCTACGAGCAGTACTTC. Its translation is CAIAGGGAYEQYF. Complete variable domain (other parts from reference TRBV28 and TRBJ2-7): DVKVTQSSRYLVKRTGEKVFLECVQDMDHENMFWYRQDPGLGLRLIYFSYDVKMKEKGDIPEGYSVSREKKERFSLILESASTNQTSMYLCAIAGGGAYEQYFGPGTRLTVT.

The rearrangement joins TRBV2 to TRBJ1-2; possible D gene TRBD1, 5 bases. The CDR3 spans 13 residues. From germline, CDR1 is SNHLY and CDR2 FYNNEI. Trimming removed 8 bases from V and 8 bases from J, with 18 bases in between. The CDR3 nucleotides are TGTGCCAGCGCTGGGAGGGGACGAGAAGGCTACACCTTC. The encoded protein is CASAGRGREGYTF.

The genes are TRBV11-3 and TRBJ2-7, with TRBD1 identical over 10 bases. The V and J ends lost 5 bases and 2 bases, in that order; junction bases with no gene match: 9. Germline lookup yields CDR1 SGHNT and CDR2 YENEEA. This CDR3 spans 16 amino acids. The CDR3 loop is CASSPDGGQGAYEQYF. Written as DNA, the CDR3 is TGTGCCAGCAGCCCCGATGGCGGACAGGGGGCCTACGAGCAGTACTTC. Combining the CDR3 with reference TRBV11-3 and TRBJ2-7 gives the whole variable domain EAGVVQSPRYKIIEKKQPVAFWCNPISGHNTLYWYLQNLGQGPELLIRYENEEAVDDSQLPKDRFSAERLKGVDSTLKIQPAELGDSAVYLCASSPDGGQGAYEQYFGPGTRLTVT.

The rearrangement links TRBV5-4 to TRBJ2-1; 7 bases agree with TRBD1. The CDR3 loop spans 13 amino acids. Germline assignment: CDR1 SGHNT and CDR2 YYREEE (reference sequence). With V trimmed by 2 bases and J by 9 bases, 5 bases remained unmatched. The CDR3 DNA follows: TGTGCCAGCAGCTTAGGACAGGCCGGTGAGCAGTTCTTC. Encoded protein: CASSLGQAGEQFF.

The chain carries TRBV2 and TRBJ1-1; D not certain. Looked up from germline, CDR1 is SNHLY and CDR2 is FYNNEI. The CDR3 sequence is 14 residues long. V lost 6 bases and J 3 bases, leaving 14 bases between the germline ends. The chain's CDR3 is CASRSITDYTEAFF. CDR3 DNA sequence: TGTGCCAGCAGGAGCATAACAGATTACACTGAAGCTTTCTTT.

V usage is TRBV9 and J usage is TRBJ2-3; D uncertain. Deletions cut 1 base from V and 3 bases from J, with 3 bases between. This CDR3 has 12 residues. CDR1 is SGDLS and CDR2 is YYNGEE in the germline V gene. The CDR3: CASSVTTDTQYF. For the CDR3, the DNA is TGTGCCAGCAGCGTAACAACAGATACGCAGTATTTT.

The chain employs TRBV4-1 and TRBJ1-3; TRBD1 might be the D (5 bases). Per the germline V gene, CDR1 is MGHRA and CDR2 is YSYEKL. The CDR3 contains 16 residues. V lost 4 bases, J lost 0 bases, and 13 bases lay in between. As DNA, the CDR3 is TGCGCCAGCAGCCCCTTTGGGGGGAGCTCTGGAAACACCATATATTTT. Translated: CASSPFGGSSGNTIYF.